The 2 T cell receptor beta chains given below trace back to one sample, sequenced in a study of regulatory T cells in long-lasting Graves disease. Arm-PCR of CDR3 regions and iRepertoire HTBI primers were used to build TCR beta libraries. TCRdb independently ran MiXCR on the multiplex PCR reads; one entry per CDR3 protein. The sample holds 400,000 to 450,000 distinct CDR3 sequences, less than 20% seen once. Noted time point: newly diagnosed GD, antithyroid drugs for less than 3 months. From RNA extracted from PBMCs, the TCR library was made. These data also featured in a second study, about T cells in Graves' hyperthyroidism and ophthalmopathy.

The material sequenced was peripheral blood mononuclear cells (PBMCs), taken at new diagnosis, from a patient treated with antithyroid drugs. The receptors shown here come from a woman younger than 45 with Graves disease.

The sample holds many counts of this clonotype. The chain joins TRBV27 to TRBJ1-4; weak D call: TRBD1 (5 bases). Trimming stripped 4 bases from V and 4 bases from J, with 10 bases between. The germline CDR1 and CDR2 sequences are MNHEY and SMNVEV (reference sequence). The CDR3 totals 14 residues. The CDR3 DNA follows: TGTGCCAGCAGTTGGGGACGGCTTAATGAAAAACTGTTTTTT. It encodes CASSWGRLNEKLFF. Full variable domain (outside the CDR3, taken from reference TRBV27 and TRBJ1-4): EAQVTQNPRYLITVTGKKLTVTCSQNMNHEYMSWYRQDPGLGLRQIYYSMNVEVTDKGDVPEGYKVSRKEKRNFPLILESPSPNQTSLYFCASSWGRLNEKLFFGSGTQLSVL.

This clonotype has at least ten counts. V is TRBV7-2 and J is TRBJ2-3; D ambiguous. The V and J ends lost 1 base and 0 bases respectively, with 14 bases between them. The germline V gene encodes CDR1 SGHTA and CDR2 FQGNSA. The CDR3 is 17 residues long. The CDR3: CASSLVSGGASTDTQYF. CDR3 DNA: TGTGCCAGCAGCTTAGTGTCCGGCGGAGCCAGCACAGATACGCAGTATTTT.